This TCR beta chain stems from a study of T cell changes during pregnancy in multiple sclerosis (dated by TCRdb to 2018 to 2020). Turning to the overall study: The study looked at changes in the T cell repertoire across pregnancy in women with multiple sclerosis.

The CDR3, cysteine through phenylalanine, is 14 amino acids long. The sequence is cut down to CDR3 DNA, 42 bases in frame from base 1. As encoded in the germline V gene (reference sequence), CDR1 is MNHNY while CDR2 is SVGAGI. V is cut back by 5 bases and J by 2 bases, with 6 bases in the junction unmatched. Library generation was performed with the immunoSEQ multiplex PCR assay. TCRdb re-hosts the immuneACCESS table, in-frame sequences only. Its copies lack some clones; in the studies checked, an unresolved V gene accounts for under half of them, and the cause for the rest is not known. The sample table contains more than 80,000 clones; only one count was recorded for around 90% of them. Less than 2% of the sample is held by the ten biggest clonotypes. About this clone itself: Its antigen has not been determined. Nothing much larger sits one base from this clone, and base qualities are not available.

The rearranged chain carries TRBV6-6 and TRBJ2-7, with TRBD1 identical over 7 junction bases. This sample comprised peripheral blood, obtained in the first trimester of pregnancy. The sequence came from a female donor with multiple sclerosis, enrolled in a pregnancy study. The CDR3 amino acid sequence is: CASSGLTGAYEQYF. In nucleotides, the sequence is TGTGCCAGCAGTGGACTTACAGGGGCCTACGAGCAGTACTTC.